The subject of this entry is one TCR beta chain. Its antigen is undetermined. The data stem from a study of shared clonotypes between healthy human individuals. CD45RA-negative memory and CD45RA+ naive subsets were split from the CD4+ cells. The table came from immunoSEQ multiplex PCR; TCRdb's copy has only in-frame clones and leaves some out. The sample records around 2.1 million clones, approximately 96% being singletons. Regarding the study as a whole: Having only a few donors restricted how much genetic and exposure-history diversity was captured.

The sample was naive CD4+ T cells sorted from blood. The subset: CD45RA+ positively selected. The receptor was isolated from a man younger than 30 in good health.

This chain's CDR3 is CASSQETGSNTGELFF. The CDR3 region has the DNA TGCGCCAGCAGCCAAGAAACAGGCTCCAACACCGGGGAGCTGTTTTTT. The gene calls are TRBV4-3 and TRBJ2-2, with TRBD1 as a possible D gene (5 bases). The CDR3 has 16 amino acids. The ends were cut back, 0 bases at V and 2 bases at J, with 10 bases in the middle. CDR1 and CDR2 from the germline V gene are LGHNA and YSLEER.